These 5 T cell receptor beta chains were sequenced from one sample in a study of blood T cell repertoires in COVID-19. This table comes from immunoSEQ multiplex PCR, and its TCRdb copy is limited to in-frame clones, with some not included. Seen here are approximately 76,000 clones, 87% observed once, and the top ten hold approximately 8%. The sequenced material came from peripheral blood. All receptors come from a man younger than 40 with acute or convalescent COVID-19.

CDR3 residues: CASSVPGAPGYGYTF. CDR3 sequence (DNA): TGTGCCAGTAGTGTACCAGGGGCCCCCGGCTACGGCTACACCTTC. The V call is TRBV19, the J call TRBJ1-2; D possibly corresponds to TRBD1 (6 bases). Germline V gene data show CDR1 as LNHDA and CDR2 as SQIVND (reference sequence). V was trimmed by 5 bases and J by 8 bases, leaving 21 bases between them. This CDR3 is built from 15 residues. Full variable domain (outside the CDR3, taken from reference TRBV19 and TRBJ1-2): DGGITQSPKYLFRKEGQNVTLSCEQNLNHDAMYWYRQDPGQGLRLIYYSQIVNDFQKGDIAEGYSVSREKKESFPLTVTSAQKNPTAFYLCASSVPGAPGYGYTFGSGTRLTVV.

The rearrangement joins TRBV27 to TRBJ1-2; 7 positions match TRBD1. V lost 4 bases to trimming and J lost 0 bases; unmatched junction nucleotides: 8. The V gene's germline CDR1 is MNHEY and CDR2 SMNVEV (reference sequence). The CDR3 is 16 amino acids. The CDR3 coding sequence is TGTGCCAGCAGTTCCCGGACAGGAGGAGCTAACTATGGCTACACCTTC. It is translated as CASSSRTGGANYGYTF.

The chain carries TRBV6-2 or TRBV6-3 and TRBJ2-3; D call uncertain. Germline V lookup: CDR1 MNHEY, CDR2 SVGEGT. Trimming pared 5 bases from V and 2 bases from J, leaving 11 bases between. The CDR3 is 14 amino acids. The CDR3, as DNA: TGTGCCAGCAGTATTGGGCTTACCACAGATACGCAGTATTTT. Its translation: CASSIGLTTDTQYF.

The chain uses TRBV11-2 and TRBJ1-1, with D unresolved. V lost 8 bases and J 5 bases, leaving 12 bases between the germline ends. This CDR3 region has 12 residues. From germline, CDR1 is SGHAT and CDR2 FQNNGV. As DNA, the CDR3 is TGTGCCAGCGGTAAAACCGGGACTGAAGCTTTCTTT. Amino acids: CASGKTGTEAFF.

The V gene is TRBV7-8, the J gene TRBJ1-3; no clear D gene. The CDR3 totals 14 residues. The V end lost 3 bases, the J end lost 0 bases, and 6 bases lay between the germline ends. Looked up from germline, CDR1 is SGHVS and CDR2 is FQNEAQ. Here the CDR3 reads CASSFMSSGNTIYF. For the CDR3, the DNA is TGTGCCAGCAGCTTCATGAGCTCTGGAAACACCATATATTTT.